One sample yielded the 21 T cell receptor beta chains listed below, sequenced in a study of PD-1 blockade in classical Hodgkin lymphoma. Time point in this sample: cycle 4 day 1 (C4D1), after 5 to 7 weeks of nivolumab. All patients relapsed after autologous stem cell transplantation, and brentuximab vedotin exposure varied. Magnetic negative selection served to purify CD4+ T cells out of PBMCs that had been thawed. The assay was immunoSEQ multiplex PCR, and TCRdb's table has in-frame clones only and misses some. The sample includes around 31,000 clones, roughly 80% of them seen just once. This sample comprised CD4+ T cells from blood, obtained before the fourth cycle of nivolumab. The source of these receptors is a human donor with classical Hodgkin lymphoma.

This clone turned up a few times. V and J are TRBV7-8 and TRBJ1-1; the D is unclear. The V and J ends lost 3 bases and 2 bases respectively, with 10 bases between them. CDR1 and CDR2 (germline): SGHVS, FQNEAQ. The CDR3 covers 14 residues. In DNA form, the CDR3 reads TGTGCCAGCAGCTTGGGGTTCGCCAACACTGAAGCTTTCTTT. Its translation: CASSLGFANTEAFF.

This chain joins TRBV9 and TRBJ2-2; perhaps D is TRBD1 or TRBD2 (5 bases each). The germline gives CDR1 SGDLS, CDR2 YYNGEE. V was trimmed by 4 bases and J by 1 base, leaving 17 bases between them. This CDR3 comprises 17 residues. The CDR3 is CASSPHMLGVNTGELFF. CDR3 nucleotides: TGTGCCAGCAGCCCTCACATGTTGGGGGTGAACACCGGGGAGCTGTTTTTT.

J is TRBJ2-7 and V is TRBV30; 7 bases map to TRBD2. This CDR3 has 13 amino acids. The ends lost 5 bases at V and 3 bases at J; junction bases unmatched: 7. Germline-derived CDR1 and CDR2 are GTSNPN and SVGIG (reference sequence). DNA for the CDR3: TGTGCCTGGGGTTCGGGACTAATCTACGAGCAGTACTTC. Translation gives CAWGSGLIYEQYF.

CDR3 sequence reads: CASSHGRGNTIYF. The CDR3 region has the DNA TGTGCCAGCAGCCATGGAAGAGGAAACACCATATATTTT. The chain is built from TRBV7-9 and TRBJ1-3, with no clear D. Looked up from germline, CDR1 is SEHNR and CDR2 is FQNEAQ (reference sequence). The CDR3 runs to 13 residues. Trimming stripped 5 bases from V and 4 bases from J, with 9 bases between.

The rearrangement uses TRBV7-7 and TRBJ2-1; D is possibly TRBD2 (6 bases). Germline V gene lookup returns CDR1 SSHAT and CDR2 FNYEAQ (reference sequence). Trimming left V 4 bases short and J 9 bases short, with 13 bases between. There are 13 residues in the CDR3. The CDR3 nucleotides read TGTGCCAGCAGCTCCGGGACTTCCGGTGAGCAGTTCTTC. It translates to CASSSGTSGEQFF.

The chain uses TRBV7-2 and TRBJ2-3; a weak D match, TRBD2 (5 bases). Germline V gene sequence: CDR1 SGHTA, CDR2 FQGNSA. The V end lost 5 bases, the J end lost 8 bases, and 17 bases lay between the germline ends. The CDR3 is 14 residues long. The CDR3: CASSLGLPAVTQYF. CDR3 coding DNA: TGTGCCAGCAGCCTCGGACTGCCAGCGGTTACGCAGTATTTT.

This clone has just one count. The CDR3 loop reads CASSSPLAGGIHNEQFF. Here the CDR3 DNA reads TGTGCCAGCAGCTCCCCGCTAGCGGGGGGCATCCACAATGAGCAGTTCTTC. V and J are TRBV7-2 and TRBJ2-1; TRBD2 agrees at 11 bases. The trim removed 4 bases at V and 5 bases at J, leaving 10 bases unmatched. CDR1 SGHTA and CDR2 FQGNSA come from the germline V gene. This CDR3 comprises 17 residues.

The chain links TRBV9 to TRBJ2-1, with 9 bases aligning to TRBD1. J was trimmed by 8 bases and V by 0 bases; bases with no gene match: 9. Germline CDR1 SGDLS, CDR2 YYNGEE. The CDR3 runs to 16 residues. CDR3 coding DNA: TGTGCCAGCAGCGTAGATCGAAACAGGGGGCGTTATGAGCAGTTCTTC. Translated, it gives CASSVDRNRGRYEQFF.

This chain connects TRBV7-8 to TRBJ1-3; D uncertain. Trimming cost V 2 bases and J 2 bases, with 7 bases left between them. This CDR3 spans 14 amino acids. From germline, CDR1 is SGHVS and CDR2 FQNEAQ. Here the CDR3 reads CASSLSVTGNTIYF. In nucleotides, the CDR3 is TGTGCCAGCAGCTTATCGGTAACTGGAAACACCATATATTTT.

The rearrangement uses TRBV7-2 and TRBJ1-6, with 9 bases fitting TRBD1. This CDR3 comprises 17 residues. From germline, CDR1 is SGHTA and CDR2 FQGNSA. After removal of 4 bases from V and 10 bases from J, the junction contained 14 bases not matched to a gene. CDR3 in DNA: TGTGCCAGCAGCTCAGCCGGGACAGGGTTATTCGGCTCACCCCTCCACTTT. This encodes CASSSAGTGLFGSPLHF.

This clone was seen only once. The rearrangement uses TRBV7-8 and TRBJ2-1; D is ambiguous. This CDR3 is built from 12 residues. V lost 5 bases to trimming and J lost 7 bases, with 9 bases between them. Germline CDR1 and CDR2: SGHVS and FQNEAQ. The CDR3 region has the DNA TGTGCCAGCAGCACTTCGGTTAATGAGCAGTTCTTC. It is translated as CASSTSVNEQFF.

The V and J genes are TRBV5-1 and TRBJ1-5; perhaps TRBD1 as D (6 bases). V was cut by 3 bases and J by 5 bases, with 15 bases left in between. The CDR3 is 15 amino acids. Germline loops: CDR1 SGHRS, CDR2 YFSETQ. The DNA of the CDR3 is TGCGCCAGCAGCTCTGTCACAGGGCCTCATCAGCCCCAGCATTTT. Protein product: CASSSVTGPHQPQHF.

The gene calls are TRBV5-1 and TRBJ1-4; no reliable D call. Trimming removed 1 base from V and 6 bases from J, with 13 bases in between. Germline CDR1 is SGHRS and CDR2 is YFSETQ. CDR3 length: 15 amino acids. DNA for the CDR3: TGCGCCAGCAGCTTGATTCGACGGTCGGATGAAAAACTGTTTTTT. Amino acid sequence: CASSLIRRSDEKLFF.

The chain links TRBV2 to TRBJ1-5; 8 bases are shared with TRBD1. The V gene's germline CDR1 is SNHLY and CDR2 FYNNEI. V gave up 6 bases and J gave up 5 bases; unmatched junction bases: 6. This CDR3 region has 14 residues. The CDR3 sequence is CASRGQELYQPQHF. CDR3 nucleotides: TGTGCCAGCAGGGGACAGGAACTCTATCAGCCCCAGCATTTT.

This clone was counted once. The V gene is TRBV18, the J gene TRBJ2-3, with 10 nucleotides matching TRBD2. The CDR3 extends over 16 amino acids. Germline V CDR1 and CDR2: KGHSH, LQKENI. V dropped 3 bases and J dropped 1; count of bases not matched to a gene: 4. In DNA form, the CDR3 reads TGTGCCAGCTCACCTCTAACTAGCGGGGGCACAGATACGCAGTATTTT. Its translation is CASSPLTSGGTDTQYF.

The chain combines TRBV4-2 with TRBJ2-3; 8 bases are shared with TRBD2. The CDR3 is made up of 15 amino acids. Trimming took 2 bases from V and 2 from J; bases not matched to a gene: 3. Per germline, CDR1 LGHNA and CDR2 YNFKEQ. The CDR3 nucleotides read TGTGCCAGCAGCCAACAAGCGGGGGACACAGATACGCAGTATTTT. This sequence encodes CASSQQAGDTDTQYF.

This clone is labeled as medium-sized. This same CDR3 is encoded by further DNA sequences in the sample. The chain uses TRBV11-2 and TRBJ1-1; unclear D gene. This CDR3 spans 13 amino acids. From germline, CDR1 is SGHAT and CDR2 FQNNGV. The germline V and J ends were trimmed by 2 bases and 2 bases, with 6 bases remaining between them. This chain's CDR3 is CASSLRANTEAFF. CDR3 bases: TGTGCCAGCAGCTTACGGGCCAACACTGAAGCTTTCTTT.

The V call is TRBV5-6, the J call TRBJ2-7; 7 bases line up with TRBD1. Trimming at V came to 4 bases and at J to 5 bases, leaving 15 bases not matched to a gene. This CDR3 comprises 16 residues. Germline assignment: CDR1 SGHDT and CDR2 YYEEEE. The CDR3 sequence is CASSPSLGQPLDEQYF. The CDR3 DNA follows: TGTGCCAGCAGCCCCTCGCTGGGACAGCCTTTGGACGAGCAGTACTTC.

The V gene is TRBV28, the J gene TRBJ2-7; TRBD1 aligns across 10 bases. Per the germline V gene, CDR1 is MDHEN and CDR2 is SYDVKM. J gave up 4 bases and V 5 bases, and 8 bases lay outside the gene matches. The CDR3 has 15 residues. Here the CDR3 reads CASSTGQGLSYEQYF. The CDR3 DNA sequence: TGTGCCAGCAGTACGGGACAGGGGCTCTCGTACGAGCAGTACTTC.

This chain links TRBV7-3 with TRBJ1-1; weak D call: TRBD1 (5 bases). Germline V gene lookup returns CDR1 SGHTA and CDR2 FQGTGA. V lost 1 base and J lost 0, with 9 bases in between. The CDR3 extends over 15 amino acids. CDR3 loop: CASSLNGGLNTEAFF. In nucleotides, the CDR3 is TGTGCCAGCAGCTTAAATGGGGGGTTGAACACTGAAGCTTTCTTT. Looking up the rest from reference TRBV7-3 and TRBJ1-1 gives the full variable domain: GAGVSQTPSNKVTEKGKYVELRCDPISGHTALYWYRQSLGQGPEFLIYFQGTGAADDSGLPNDRFFAVRPEGSVSTLKIQRTERGDSAVYLCASSLNGGLNTEAFFGQGTRLTVV.

This clone was counted a single time. V usage is TRBV6-5 and J usage is TRBJ2-7, with D uncertain. CDR1 is MNHEY and CDR2 is SVGAGI in the germline V gene. The CDR3 is 14 residues long. V lost 5 bases to trimming and J lost 0 bases, with 11 bases between them. The CDR3 coding sequence is TGTGCCAGCAGTAGGACGGCCAGCTCCTACGAGCAGTACTTC. This sequence encodes CASSRTASSYEQYF.